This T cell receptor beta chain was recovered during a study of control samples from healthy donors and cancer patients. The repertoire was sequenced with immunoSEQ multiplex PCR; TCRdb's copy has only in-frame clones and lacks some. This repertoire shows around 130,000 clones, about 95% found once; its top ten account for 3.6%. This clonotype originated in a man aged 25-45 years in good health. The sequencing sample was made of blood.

The CDR3, as DNA: TGTGCCAGCAGCTTAGGGGGTAGCGGGGCCCACAATGAGCAGTTCTTC. Translated: CASSLGGSGAHNEQFF. This chain links TRBV7-9 with TRBJ2-1; 8 positions agree with TRBD2. The CDR3 spans 16 residues. Germline CDR1 SEHNR, CDR2 FQNEAQ (reference sequence). The junction had 7 bases not matched to a gene; V was cut back by 1 base and J by 5 bases.